This T cell receptor (beta chain) comes out of a study of cytomegalovirus exposure and HLA in healthy donors. The PCR was carried out with 60 Vbeta primers and 13 Jbeta primers. TCRdb keeps only in-frame clones here, not all; method: immunoSEQ multiplex PCR. In the table there are 90,000 to 110,000 clones, around 78% of which are singletons. General study findings and limits: Sequencing artifact likely explains a cluster of highly shared sequence variants. In a later analysis, DRB1 alleles had the most associated TCRs; HLA-C alleles the fewest. HLA alleles showed associations with 15,000 to 20,000 TCR beta sequences in a later analysis, at a 0.05 false discovery rate.

The germline CDR1 and CDR2 sequences are LGHNA and YSLEER. With 0 bases removed from V and 0 bases from J, the gap between germline ends came to 9 bases. The CDR3 length is 15 residues. This clone is medium-sized within its sample. What it binds is not known. The sequence derives from a male donor in good health and CMV-seronegative. The chain couples TRBV4-3 to TRBJ2-7; the D is unclear. Sequenced: PBMCs. CDR3 loop: CASSQDRQYSYEQYF. In nucleotides, the CDR3 is TGCGCCAGCAGCCAAGATCGACAATACTCCTACGAGCAGTACTTC.